The rows below give T cell receptor beta chains drawn from one sample of a study of cytomegalovirus exposure and HLA in healthy donors. Here immunoSEQ multiplex PCR was the method, and the copy in TCRdb shows in-frame clones only, minus some. Of some 160,000 clones in the sample, 82% were seen once. Specimen: PBMCs. These receptors originate from a woman in her forties or fifties in good health and CMV-seronegative. The conserved cysteine and the conserved F or W are not part of the CDR3 here.

V	CDR3
TRBV5-1	ASSLPKGGGHEQF
TRBV6-6	ASAPRRGITGELF
TRBV4-1	ASSHPTGGGEQY
TRBV6-6	ASRDRGRRSTEAF
TRBV5-6	ASSFAGVGTDTQY
TRBV5-1	ASSLDLGASTEAF
TRBV4-2	ASSQALQGYTEAF
TRBV7-9	ASSPRDRGTEAF
TRBV2	ASKTGVPNTEAF
TRBV2	ASSESRGSGYEQY
TRBV5-1	ASSRTGVGIYEQY
TRBV7-9	ASSPRGSGSKTYEQY
TRBV30	AFGGGYTDTQY
TRBV7-3	ASSPDRGSYEQY
TRBV28	ASSPDRSYGYT
TRBV18	ASSPPGLVILEQF
TRBV6-5	ASNSPSGRDEQF
TRBV19	ASSPTGRGDEQY
TRBV7-9	ASSPGGAGANVLT
TRBV6-5	ASSYSAGQGAYGYT
TRBV19	ASQTPGTGTYGYT
TRBV28	ASSYPGAGETQY
TRBV27	ASHQGYYTDTQY
TRBV7-2	ASSYDTTSYGYT
TRBV5-1	ASRQGAHGETQY
TRBV1	TSSQAGTSGGTYEQY
TRBV7-3	ASSLGTGVAEAF
TRBV6-5	ASSLTGVGYEQY
TRBV4-3	ASSQEFRGTYNEQF
TRBV7-9	ASSRMIGGTDTQY
TRBV9	ASSVDGSGYT
TRBV10-3	ATLEGTSGGETQY
TRBV5-6	ASGRGRANTEAF
TRBV7-9	ASSWDRVYFEQY
TRBV7-2	ASSSPRPGQLREQY
TRBV7-2	ASSPFGYEQY
TRBV28	ASSLVARAGVYGYT
TRBV27	ASSLEGTGGWYTGELF
TRBV27	ASSLVRGNQPQH
TRBV28	ASSLPRVTSYEQY
TRBV5-1	ASGGLAGDTQY
TRBV2	ASRDRVGGELF
TRBV4-1	ATGASGSSETQY
TRBV27	ASSRPSPGQPNSPLH
TRBV6-6	ASSYNREEQY
TRBV18	ASSNPGRTYEQY
TRBV11-1	ASSLVGGTVTGELF
TRBV10-3	AISGRDNSYEQY
TRBV7-9	ASQDRASAEAF
TRBV9	ASSATTRQEYRNEQF